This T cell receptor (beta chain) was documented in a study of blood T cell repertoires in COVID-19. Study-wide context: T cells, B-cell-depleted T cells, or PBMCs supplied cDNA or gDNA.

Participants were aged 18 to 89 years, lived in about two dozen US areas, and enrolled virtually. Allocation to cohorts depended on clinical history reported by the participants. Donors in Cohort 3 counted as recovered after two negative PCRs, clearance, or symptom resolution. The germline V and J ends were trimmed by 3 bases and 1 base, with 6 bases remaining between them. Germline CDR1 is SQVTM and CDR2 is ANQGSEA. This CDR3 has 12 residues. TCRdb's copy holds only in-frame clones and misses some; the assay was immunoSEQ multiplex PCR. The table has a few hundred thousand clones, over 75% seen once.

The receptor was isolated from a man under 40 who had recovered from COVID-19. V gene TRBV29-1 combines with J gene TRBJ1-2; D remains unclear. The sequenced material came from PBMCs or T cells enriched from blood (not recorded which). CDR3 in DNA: TGCAGCGTTGACGGGTATAACTATGGCTACACCTTC. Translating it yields CSVDGYNYGYTF.